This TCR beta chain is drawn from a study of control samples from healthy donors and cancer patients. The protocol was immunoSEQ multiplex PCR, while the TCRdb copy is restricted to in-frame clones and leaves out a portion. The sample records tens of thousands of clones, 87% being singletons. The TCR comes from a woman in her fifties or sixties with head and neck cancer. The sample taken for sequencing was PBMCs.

The CDR3 loop is CASSRDGLDKNEQFF. In DNA form, the CDR3 reads TGTGCCAGTAGTAGGGACGGACTAGATAAGAATGAGCAGTTCTTC. The chain employs TRBV19 and TRBJ2-1; 7 bases line up with TRBD2. J lost 7 bases, V lost 4 bases, and 10 bases had no gene match. The CDR3 is 15 residues long. Germline-derived CDR1 and CDR2 are LNHDA and SQIVND (reference sequence).